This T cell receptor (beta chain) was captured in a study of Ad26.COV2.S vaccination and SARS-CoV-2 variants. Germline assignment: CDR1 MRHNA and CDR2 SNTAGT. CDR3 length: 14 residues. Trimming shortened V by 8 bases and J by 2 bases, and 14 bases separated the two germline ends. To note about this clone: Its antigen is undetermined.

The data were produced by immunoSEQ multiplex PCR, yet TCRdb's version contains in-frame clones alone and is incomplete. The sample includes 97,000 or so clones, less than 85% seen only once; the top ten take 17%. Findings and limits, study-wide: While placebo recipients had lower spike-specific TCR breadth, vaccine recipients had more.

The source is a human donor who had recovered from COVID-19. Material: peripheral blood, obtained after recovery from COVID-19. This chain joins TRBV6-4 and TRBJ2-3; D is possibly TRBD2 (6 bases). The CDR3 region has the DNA TGTGCCAGCCTCGACGGGGGTTACACAGATACGCAGTATTTT. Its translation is CASLDGGYTDTQYF.